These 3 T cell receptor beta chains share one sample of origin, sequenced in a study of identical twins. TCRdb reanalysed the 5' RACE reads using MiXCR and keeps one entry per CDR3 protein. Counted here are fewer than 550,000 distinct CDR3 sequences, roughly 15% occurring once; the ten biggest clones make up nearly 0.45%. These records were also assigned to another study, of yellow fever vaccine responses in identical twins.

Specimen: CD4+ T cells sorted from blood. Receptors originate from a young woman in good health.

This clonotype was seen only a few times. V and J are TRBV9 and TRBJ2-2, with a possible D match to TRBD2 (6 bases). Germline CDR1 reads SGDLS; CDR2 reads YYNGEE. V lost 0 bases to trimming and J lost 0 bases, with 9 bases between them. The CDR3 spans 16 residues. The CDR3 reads CASSVVGLANTGELFF. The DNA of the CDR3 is TGTGCCAGCAGCGTAGTGGGACTTGCGAACACCGGGGAGCTGTTTTTT.

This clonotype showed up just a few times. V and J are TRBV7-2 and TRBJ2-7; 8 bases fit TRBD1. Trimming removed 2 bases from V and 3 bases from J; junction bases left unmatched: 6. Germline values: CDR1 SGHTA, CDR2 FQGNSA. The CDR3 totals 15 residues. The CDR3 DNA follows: TGTGCCAGCAGCTTACTCAGGGACAGGCGCTACGAGCAGTACTTC. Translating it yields CASSLLRDRRYEQYF.

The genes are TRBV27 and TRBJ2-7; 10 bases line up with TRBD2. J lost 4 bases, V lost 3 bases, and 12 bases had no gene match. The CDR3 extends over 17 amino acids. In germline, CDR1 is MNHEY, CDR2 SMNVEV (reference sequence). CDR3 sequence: CASSFLTPSGSKYEQYF. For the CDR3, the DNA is TGTGCCAGCAGTTTCTTGACCCCTAGCGGGAGTAAATACGAGCAGTACTTC.